Presented here are 4 T cell receptor beta chains from one specimen sequenced in a study of blood T cells in healthy people across ages. Sample-barcoded 5' priming and a J-beta primer mix drove a second PCR of 7 to 11 cycles. Each CDR3 protein is one row after TCRdb ran MiXCR on the 5' RACE reads. The sample records 1.5 million to 2 million distinct CDR3 sequences, around 50% being singletons. Source material: blood. These receptors were taken from a woman between 35 and 50 years old in good health.

The J gene is TRBJ2-5, the V gene TRBV5-1; 8 bases agree with TRBD2. Germline V lookup: CDR1 SGHRS, CDR2 YFSETQ. V gave up 4 bases and J gave up 2 bases; unmatched junction bases: 10. The CDR3 totals 16 residues. CDR3 amino acids: CASSGYPGGRQETQYF. CDR3 DNA: TGCGCCAGCAGCGGGTACCCGGGGGGGCGACAAGAGACCCAGTACTTC.

This clonotype has only a few counts. This rearrangement joins TRBV15 to TRBJ2-3; D is ambiguous. The CDR3 is made up of 16 amino acids. V lost 0 bases and J lost 1, with 11 bases in between. Per germline, CDR1 LNHNV and CDR2 YYDKDF (reference sequence). The CDR3 loop reads CATSRDSPFGTDTQYF. The CDR3 DNA reads as TGTGCCACCAGCAGAGATAGTCCCTTCGGCACAGATACGCAGTATTTT.

The V gene is TRBV7-2, the J gene TRBJ2-3, with 10 bases matching TRBD1. J lost 2 bases, V lost 5 bases, and 4 bases had no gene match. The CDR3 runs to 15 residues. Germline-derived CDR1 and CDR2 are SGHTA and FQGNSA. The CDR3, as DNA: TGTGCCAGCAGCGTGGACAGGGGGATCACAGATACGCAGTATTTT. This sequence encodes CASSVDRGITDTQYF. Full variable domain (outside the CDR3, taken from reference TRBV7-2 and TRBJ2-3): GAGVSQSPSNKVTEKGKDVELRCDPISGHTALYWYRQSLGQGLEFLIYFQGNSAPDKSGLPSDRFSAERTGGSVSTLTIQRTQQEDSAVYLCASSVDRGITDTQYFGPGTRLTVL.

The chain carries TRBV4-1 and TRBJ2-1; TRBD2 aligns across 10 bases. The CDR3 totals 17 residues. Germline trimming cut 0 bases from V and 4 bases from J; bases unmatched to any gene: 6. Germline CDR1 and CDR2: MGHRA and YSYEKL. For the CDR3, the DNA is TGCGCCAGCAGCCAAGAAGAGGTAGCGGGGGGTTACAATGAGCAGTTCTTC. This translates into CASSQEEVAGGYNEQFF.